This paragraph reports one T cell receptor (beta chain). Which antigen it targets is not known. A read error is possible here, since a much larger clone lies one base away. Starting from 400 to 450 ng RNA, TCR libraries were constructed with the Immunoverse kit using molecular barcoded adaptors that cover the alpha/delta and beta/gamma chains. The same RNA used for transcriptome sequencing was used for TCR library preparation. TCR libraries were sequenced on an Illumina HiSeq 4000 with 2 x 150 cycles. In the source study's methods: Using MiXCR, which included quality filtering and error correction, TCR reads were aligned to human V, D, J and C references and then assembled into CDR3 clonotypes. Clonotype counts and gene usage diversity were analyzed with the tcR package in R. For inspection of raw mapping reads, RNA-seq reads were mapped by STAR aligner version 2.5.3a onto GRCh37 of the human genome. To test how sequencing depth affected the clonotypes detected, IR-seq fastq files were randomly downsampled with Seqtk 1.3. The public reads were quality trimmed at Q25 with fastp and then assembled into clones with MiXCR by TCRdb, keeping productive beta chains. Merged by CDR3 protein, the rows form single entries marked with the most common genes and DNA. TCRdb, not the authors, supplied the V and J calls. This sample has fewer than 100,000 distinct CDR3 sequences in its table, and about 12% of those were observed once. The top ten clonotypes cover more than 12% of the sample.

CDR1 and CDR2, per the germline V gene, are WSHSY and SAAADI. The CDR3 runs 14 residues from the cysteine to the phenylalanine. Of the read, only the CDR3 DNA is kept; its 42 bases are in frame from base 1. V and J are truncated by 4 bases and 3 bases respectively, leaving an intervening sequence of 12 bases. Bone marrow was sampled from every patient at the time of active disease. Bone marrow mononuclear cells were isolated by Ficoll-Hypaque density gradient centrifugation. Myeloma plasma cells were removed and CD138-negative cells were obtained by negative selection following labeling with CD138 magnetic microbeads on a MACS separator. Flow cytometry on an Attune NxT with CD138 antibodies was used to check the purity of the isolated cells. TRIzol reagent was used to extract total RNA, and a NanoDrop spectrophotometer was used to quantify the extracted RNA. Paired RNA-seq and IR-seq were performed on each patient's CD138-negative bone marrow sample.

The source of the sample is a study of read filtering for tumor transcriptome and immune sequencing (dated by TCRdb to the early 2020s). Background for the entire study: The cohort consisted of some 17 male and approximately 15 female patients, with a mean age of roughly 66 years and an age range of about 47 to 90. TCR-region mapped reads per sample ranged from about 3.5 to 10.27 million with IR-seq versus only roughly 80 to 1273 with RNA-seq. Whole-transcriptome libraries were prepared with the TruSeq RNA Access Library Prep Kit after DNase treatment. By revised international staging, eight or nine patients were R-ISS I, roughly 17 were R-ISS II and about 7 were R-ISS III. TCR repertoires obtained by targeted immune repertoire sequencing and by bulk whole-transcriptome sequencing performed on the same bone marrow samples were compared. As a main aim, a read-filtering strategy for immune repertoire data was addressed, with the specific question being whether clonotypes supported by a single read should be removed. Paper-wide results and their limitations: The sorted CD138-negative fraction was composed of a mixed bone marrow immune population rather than of purified T cells. In IR-seq, about 82% of clonotypes but 3% to 4% of total reads were represented by single-read clonotypes, whereas in RNA-seq, about 75% of clonotypes and around 47% of reads were represented by single-read clonotypes. Compared with RNA-seq, IR-seq captured clonotypes at much greater depth and more reliably, and a smaller IR-seq throughput was enough to identify most of the shared clonotypes. The correlation between IR-seq and RNA-seq shared clonotype proportions was increased by removal of single-read clonotypes.

The sequencing sample was made of a population of CD138-negative cells sorted from bone marrow. This specimen's cell subset or site label, per the study, means: bone marrow mononuclear cells depleted of CD138+ plasma/myeloma cells by negative magnetic selection. Rearrangement joined TRBV10-2 to TRBJ1-1, with TRBD1 as a weak D call on 6 bases. The origin of this receptor is a donor aged 40 or over with multiple myeloma. The nucleotide sequence reads as follows: TGCGCCAGCAGTGGCCCAGGGGAGGACACTGAAGCTTTCTTT. Its protein product is CASSGPGEDTEAFF.